The clone carrying this TCR beta chain showed up many times. The CDR3 regions of TCR beta were amplified from RNA transcripts. In the first-round RT-PCR of the TCR CDR3, the HTBI primer set was used. TCRdb re-derived calls from the multiplex PCR reads in MiXCR, one entry per CDR3 protein. The sample includes 250,000 to 300,000 distinct CDR3 sequences, roughly 15% of them seen just once. The data belong to a study of T cells in Graves' hyperthyroidism and ophthalmopathy. The origin of this receptor is a woman aged 40-49 years with Graves' hyperthyroidism that later progressed to Graves' ophthalmopathy. The sequencing input was blood.

CDR3 sequence (DNA): TGTGCCAGCAGTGCCGGGATTGCCCTCACAGATACGCAGTATTTT. Its translation is CASSAGIALTDTQYF. The chain joins TRBV2 to TRBJ2-3, with D possibly being TRBD2 (5 bases). Germline CDR1 and CDR2: SNHLY and FYNNEI. The CDR3 contains 15 residues. The V end lost 4 bases, the J end lost 2 bases, and 13 bases lay between the germline ends.